The clone carrying this T cell receptor (beta chain) was counted a single time. This sample stems from a study of blood T cell repertoires in COVID-19. Germline values: CDR1 KGHDR, CDR2 SFDVKD. The CDR3 sequence is 16 residues long. V lost 7 bases and J lost 6; bases outside the gene matches: 11. The repertoire was sequenced with immunoSEQ multiplex PCR; TCRdb's copy has only in-frame clones and lacks some. The sample includes about 140,000 clones, about 84% of them seen just once. Sequencing was performed on peripheral blood. The rearrangement links TRBV24-1 to TRBJ2-3; 11 bases map to TRBD2. The origin of this receptor is a woman aged 80 or over in a cohort sampled during active or convalescent COVID-19. This CDR3 reads CATRENSGGAGDTQYF. The DNA of the CDR3 is TGTGCCACCAGAGAAAATAGCGGGGGGGCGGGTGATACGCAGTATTTT.